This T cell receptor beta chain was captured by sequencing in a study of OX40 agonist ivuxolimab in advanced cancers. The method was immunoSEQ multiplex PCR; TCRdb's version includes in-frame clones alone and lacks a portion of them. Here the sample spans 35,000 to 55,000 clones, around 84% being singletons. The germline V gene has CDR1 SGHNT and CDR2 YENEEA. V lost 2 bases, J lost 3 bases, and 14 bases lay in between. CDR3 size: 15 residues. Here the sequenced sample was CD4+ or CD8+ T cells sorted from blood, taken in a trial of the OX40 agonist ivuxolimab. The V and J genes are TRBV11-3 and TRBJ2-7; D possibly uses TRBD1 or TRBD2 (5 bases each). This receptor was identified in an adult with an advanced solid tumor such as melanoma, head and neck, liver or kidney cancer. CDR3 DNA: TGTGCCAGCAGCTTATCGTCGGGGCGCTTCTACGAGCAGTACTTC. Its translation is CASSLSSGRFYEQYF.